Here is one T cell receptor (beta chain) with its context. Its specific antigen is unknown. No quality values exist for individual bases; no much larger clone is one base distant. The immunoSEQ Assay, a bias-controlled multiplex PCR, was used to amplify TCRbeta CDR3 regions from genomic DNA. The authors processed their data as follows. The number of nucleated cells in each sample was estimated by amplification of reference gene primers within the assay. Sequence reads were collapsed and filtered to measure the absolute abundance of every unique TCRbeta CDR3 rearrangement. For each sample, productive Simpson clonality was calculated as the square root of Simpson's diversity index across productive rearrangements. TCRdb provides this immuneACCESS table in a form limited to in-frame rearrangements. Some clones are lacking; in checked studies, under half of them reflect an unresolved V gene, and why the rest are absent is not known. V, J and clone size were drawn from that table, and D and trimming were deduced from the DNA. The sample table holds 85,000 to 130,000 clones, of which roughly 82% were seen once. The ten largest clones add up to 4% to 6% of the sample.

Including cysteine and phenylalanine, the CDR3 has 14 amino acids. Only CDR3 DNA is held: 42 bases, read in frame from base 1. CDR1 and CDR2, per the germline V gene, are SGHRS and YFSETQ. V and J lose 1 base and 2 bases, and a span of 10 bases separates them. Each collaborating institution followed its own protocols to collect whole blood in K2EDTA tubes. For TCRbeta analysis, collaborators shipped samples as frozen whole blood, isolated PBMCs, or DNA extracted from either of those sample types. The source of the sample is a study of blood T cell repertoires in COVID-19 (dated by TCRdb to between 2020 and 2021). In the study overall: Collaborator samples came from the United States, Italy and Spain and covered acute and convalescent phases of COVID-19. Nearly every sample came with metadata listing a de-identified subject ID, COVID-19 status, age in years and sex. The samples were drawn from two sources: the first 160 participants of the ongoing ImmuneRACE study, and some 1,300 subjects contributed by 6 global collaborators. The prospective study material was composed of cDNA or gDNA derived from T cells, B-cell-depleted T cells, or PBMCs. HLA class I and class II types, where available, came from metadata supplied by the sample provider rather than from assay-based typing. The repertoires were released in a freely available public database intended as a resource for research on the immune response to SARS-CoV-2. The dataset comprised deeply sampled blood TCRbeta repertoires from subjects exposed to, actively infected with, or recovered from COVID-19.

Paper-wide results and their limitations: The amount of clinical and demographic metadata varied by source and participant and was provided uncurated.

Sample: peripheral blood. The rearrangement joined TRBV5-1 to TRBJ2-7; a tentative D match to TRBD2 spans 6 bases. This TCR was recovered from a man between 60 and 75 years old with acute or convalescent COVID-19. The DNA reads TGCGCCAGCAGCTTGAGCGGCGGGACCTACGAGCAGTACTTC. Translated, it reads CASSLSGGTYEQYF.